What follows are 17 T cell receptor beta chains derived from one specimen sequenced in a study of early T cells in non-severe SARS-CoV-2 infection. TCRdb re-analysed the 5' RACE reads in MiXCR, keeping a single row per CDR3 protein. The sample contains about 26,000 distinct CDR3 sequences, roughly 4.2% of which appear only once. Specimen: whole blood. All receptors derive from an adult who was a healthcare worker with PCR-confirmed SARS-CoV-2 infection or an uninfected control (not recorded which).

In its sample, this clonotype was seen many times. The V call is TRBV5-1, the J call TRBJ2-1; 9 bases line up with TRBD1. Germline trimming cut 0 bases from V and 8 bases from J; bases unmatched to any gene: 6. From germline, CDR1 is SGHRS and CDR2 YFSETQ. The CDR3 sequence is 15 residues long. Here the CDR3 DNA reads TGCGCCAGCAGCTTGGGAGGGACAGGGAGACATGAGCAGTTCTTC. Protein product: CASSLGGTGRHEQFF.

V gene TRBV2 combines with J gene TRBJ2-2, with unresolved D. The CDR3 runs 13 residues. CDR1 is SNHLY, CDR2 FYNNEI, per germline. The V gene lost 6 bases and the J gene lost 5 bases, with 10 bases spanning the gap. CDR3 bases: TGTGCCAGCAGACAAACTCCGACCGGGGAGCTGTTTTTT. This encodes CASRQTPTGELFF. Full variable domain (remainder filled in from reference TRBV2 and TRBJ2-2): EPEVTQTPSHQVTQMGQEVILRCVPISNHLYFYWYRQILGQKVEFLVSFYNNEISEKSEIFDDQFSVERPDGSNFTLKIRSTKLEDSAMYFCASRQTPTGELFFGEGSRLTVL.

This clonotype was detected a few times. This chain joins TRBV11-1 and TRBJ2-1, with TRBD1 as a possible D gene (6 bases). Trimming pared 5 bases from V and 9 bases from J, leaving 17 bases between. CDR1 is SGHAT and CDR2 is FQDESV in the germline V gene (reference sequence). This CDR3 is 14 amino acids long. The CDR3: CASSLTPDRSEQFF. The CDR3, as DNA: TGTGCCAGCAGCCTAACTCCAGACAGGAGTGAGCAGTTCTTC.

This clonotype was counted ten times or more. The chain carries TRBV12-3 or TRBV12-4 and TRBJ1-2; D unclear. The ends were cut back, 4 bases at V and 4 bases at J, with 13 bases in the middle. This CDR3 contains 14 residues. The CDR3 here is CASSSVMETYGYTF. CDR3 in DNA: TGTGCCAGCAGTTCGGTGATGGAGACCTATGGCTACACCTTC.

This sequence joins TRBV3-2 and TRBJ2-7; whether TRBD1, the table's D call, matches the DNA was not checked. TRBV3-2 is labeled a pseudogene. This CDR3 is 13 amino acids long. This chain's CDR3 is CASRYGGAYEQYF. Written as DNA, the CDR3 is TGTGCCAGCCGTTACGGGGGGGCCTACGAGCAGTACTTC.

This clonotype was recorded at least ten times. The V and J genes are TRBV12-3 or TRBV12-4 and TRBJ2-3; weak D call: TRBD2 (6 bases). V was clipped by 8 bases and J by 4 bases, with 10 bases between them. The CDR3 is 12 amino acids. CDR3 coding DNA: TGTGCCAGCGGAGGGGACGCAGATACGCAGTATTTT. It specifies CASGGDADTQYF.

The chain is built from TRBV10-2 and TRBJ1-1; tentative D call: TRBD1 (5 bases). The CDR3 consists of 15 residues. The V and J ends lost 2 bases and 7 bases respectively, with 17 bases between them. Germline CDR1 and CDR2: WSHSY and SAAADI. In DNA form, the CDR3 reads TGCGCCAGCAGTGAGGGGGCGCTTGCTACTGGTGAAGCTTTCTTT. It encodes CASSEGALATGEAFF.

This clonotype was observed at least ten times. This sequence joins TRBV28 and TRBJ1-4; D gene uncertain. The CDR3 extends over 16 amino acids. Trimming stripped 3 bases from V and 7 bases from J, with 18 bases between. Germline V CDR1 and CDR2: MDHEN, SYDVKM. The CDR3 loop reads CASSLRRAWMGEKLFF. The CDR3 DNA is TGTGCCAGCAGTTTGCGGCGGGCGTGGATGGGTGAAAAACTGTTTTTT.

By proportion, this clonotype is medium-sized. The chain carries TRBV11-1 and TRBJ2-7; TRBD1 agrees at 8 bases. This CDR3 is 14 amino acids long. The V segment lost 3 bases and the J segment 1 base; nucleotides outside the gene matches: 2. Germline V CDR1 and CDR2: SGHAT, FQDESV (reference sequence). The CDR3 reads CASSFDRGSYEQYF. The CDR3 nucleotides are TGTGCCAGCAGCTTTGACAGGGGTTCCTACGAGCAGTACTTC. The variable domain in full, with the rest retrieved from reference TRBV11-1 and TRBJ2-7, is EAEVAQSPRYKITEKSQAVAFWCDPISGHATLYWYRQILGQGPELLVQFQDESVVDDSQLPKDRFSAERLKGVDSTLKIQPAELGDSAMYLCASSFDRGSYEQYFGPGTRLTVT.

This clonotype has at least ten counts. The chain joins TRBV20-1 to TRBJ2-2, with D perhaps TRBD2 (5 bases). Germline lookup yields CDR1 DFQATT and CDR2 SNEGSKA (reference sequence). The CDR3 sequence is 12 residues long. Deletions cut 1 base from V and 7 bases from J, with 7 bases between. CDR3 DNA sequence: TGCAGTGCTAGAGGTCGGGACGGGGAGCTGTTTTTT. This gives the protein CSARGRDGELFF.

In its sample, this clonotype was seen a few times. One end of the junction fails to match germline, which may point to a read error. For the CDR3, the DNA is TGTGCCAGCAGTCCTAAGACAGGGTTATACACTGAAGTTTTCTTT. Residues: CASSPKTGLYTEVFF. This chain links TRBV6-6 with TRBJ1-1; 7 bases match TRBD1. Per germline, CDR1 MNHNY and CDR2 SVGAGI (reference sequence). The CDR3 is made up of 15 amino acids.

This clonotype was seen ten or more times. The V and J genes are TRBV18 and TRBJ1-5, with D unresolved. CDR1 KGHSH and CDR2 LQKENI come from the germline V gene. The CDR3 covers 15 residues. Trimming pared 6 bases from V and 5 bases from J, leaving 17 bases between. CDR3 residues: CASSPRRADYQPQHF. The CDR3 DNA reads as TGTGCCAGCTCCCCCCGGAGGGCGGATTATCAGCCCCAGCATTTT.

This clonotype showed up many times. V gene TRBV25-1 combines with J gene TRBJ2-1, with 9 bases aligning to TRBD2. Germline trimming cut 6 bases from V and 9 bases from J; bases unmatched to any gene: 12. This CDR3 contains 15 residues. Per the germline V gene, CDR1 is MGHDK and CDR2 is SYGVNS. CDR3 nucleotide sequence: TGTGCCAGCAGACTAGCGGGCGTAGGGGGCGGTGAGCAGTTCTTC. Its protein is CASRLAGVGGGEQFF.

There are many counts of this clonotype. The chain is built from TRBV12-3 or TRBV12-4 and TRBJ2-3; TRBD1 is a possible D gene (5 bases). The CDR3 is 15 residues long. Trimming removed 4 bases at V and 1 base at J, with 12 bases between. The CDR3 loop is CASSSRQIRTDTQYF. DNA of the CDR3: TGTGCCAGCAGTTCCCGACAGATTCGCACAGATACGCAGTATTTT.

This clonotype came up many times. This rearrangement joins TRBV11-1 to TRBJ1-1; tentatively, D is TRBD1 (5 bases). V shed 5 bases and J shed 4 bases, with 14 bases lying between them. Germline V gene data show CDR1 as SGHAT and CDR2 as FQDESV (reference sequence). There are 14 residues in the CDR3. For the CDR3, the DNA is TGTGCCAGCAGCCGTATGGGGCTGAGCACTGAAGCTTTCTTT. It encodes CASSRMGLSTEAFF.

This clonotype was counted at least ten times. This chain joins TRBV5-6 and TRBJ2-4, with D perhaps matching TRBD2 (6 bases). Trimming pared 2 bases from V and 8 bases from J, leaving 11 bases between. Germline CDR1 reads SGHDT; CDR2 reads YYEEEE. CDR3 size: 13 residues. The CDR3 coding sequence is TGTGCCAGCAGCTTTGGAGGGGCGGACATTCAGTACTTC. It encodes CASSFGGADIQYF.

This clonotype was counted at least ten times. V gene TRBV27 combines with J gene TRBJ2-7; D may be TRBD2 (6 bases). The CDR3 extends over 14 amino acids. Germline V gene lookup returns CDR1 MNHEY and CDR2 SMNVEV (reference sequence). V dropped 2 bases and J dropped 6 bases, with 14 bases sitting between them. The CDR3 sequence is CASSLILGGTEQYF. The CDR3 DNA sequence: TGTGCCAGCAGTTTAATACTTGGGGGGACCGAGCAGTACTTC.